These 8 T cell receptor beta chains originate from one sample sequenced in a study of identical twins. TCRdb itself ran the 5' RACE reads through MiXCR, one entry per CDR3 protein. The repertoire holds 300,000 to 400,000 distinct CDR3 sequences, with about 9% as singletons. The sample was naive T cells sorted from blood. Every receptor here comes from a woman between 45 and 60 years old in good health.

The chain has TRBV12-3 or TRBV12-4 and TRBJ2-5, with 10 nucleotides matching TRBD1. The V gene end was trimmed by 7 bases and the J gene end by 10 bases; junction bases not matched to a gene: 9. There are 13 residues in the CDR3. In DNA form, the CDR3 reads TGTGCCAGCACAGACAGGGGGCAAGAAGACCAGTACTTC. This gives the protein CASTDRGQEDQYF.

This clonotype was recorded at least ten times. The V gene is TRBV12-3 or TRBV12-4, the J gene TRBJ2-1; no definite D call. With 3 bases removed from V and 6 bases from J, the gap between germline ends came to 3 bases. The CDR3 consists of 11 residues. CDR3 sequence: CASSFGNEQFF. CDR3 DNA sequence: TGTGCCAGCAGTTTTGGCAATGAGCAGTTCTTC.

The rearrangement links TRBV19 to TRBJ2-5; 8 nucleotides agree with TRBD2. Germline lookup yields CDR1 LNHDA and CDR2 SQIVND (reference sequence). Trimming removed 4 bases from V and 5 bases from J; junction bases left unmatched: 6. The CDR3 length is 14 residues. CDR3 nucleotides: TGTGCCAGTAGTAGCGGGAGGAACCGGGAGACCCAGTACTTC. Translation: CASSSGRNRETQYF.

This clonotype has only a few counts. V usage is TRBV10-3 and J usage is TRBJ2-2; possibly TRBD1 or TRBD2 for D (6 bases each). The V end was cut by 11 bases, the J end by 3 bases, with 10 bases between. The CDR3 length is 12 residues. Per germline, CDR1 ENHRY and CDR2 SYGVKD. For the CDR3, the DNA is TGTGCCGGGGGGCCAGACACCGGGGAGCTGTTTTTT. Translation: CAGGPDTGELFF.

The chain combines TRBV12-3 or TRBV12-4 with TRBJ2-6; TRBD1 matches at 7 bases. This CDR3 region has 14 residues. Trimming cost V 7 bases and J 2 bases; bases outside gene matches: 2. CDR3 nucleotide sequence: TGTGCCAGCATCGACAGGGCTGGGGCCAACGTCCTGACTTTC. Amino acids: CASIDRAGANVLTF.

The rearrangement uses TRBV24-1 and TRBJ2-1, with TRBD1 as a possible D gene (5 bases). Germline CDR1 and CDR2: KGHDR and SFDVKD. This CDR3 contains 14 residues. The ends were cut back, 2 bases at V and 2 bases at J, with 6 bases in the middle. The CDR3 nucleotides are TGTGCCACCAGTGATTGGACAACCTACAATGAGCAGTTCTTC. It specifies CATSDWTTYNEQFF.

The sample holds many counts of this clonotype. This sequence joins TRBV5-1 and TRBJ2-1; 9 bases align to TRBD2. J was trimmed by 2 bases and V by 3 bases; bases with no gene match: 3. Per the germline V gene, CDR1 is SGHRS and CDR2 is YFSETQ. The CDR3 consists of 15 residues. The CDR3 bases are TGCGCCAGCAGCTCAGAGCGGGAGGCCTACAATGAGCAGTTCTTC. Protein sequence: CASSSEREAYNEQFF.

V is TRBV12-3 or TRBV12-4 and J is TRBJ2-7; 12 positions match TRBD2. The CDR3 sequence is 15 residues long. J was trimmed by 0 bases and V by 5 bases; bases with no gene match: 2. The CDR3 coding sequence is TGTGCCAGCAGTACTAGCGGGAGGTTCTCCTACGAGCAGTACTTC. This codes for CASSTSGRFSYEQYF.